A selection of T cell receptor beta chains follows, all from one sample in a study of cytomegalovirus exposure and HLA in healthy donors. This table comes from immunoSEQ multiplex PCR, and its TCRdb copy is limited to in-frame clones, with some not included. Among about 170,000 clones listed, approximately 89% were seen once. Sample: PBMCs. These receptors originate from a man aged 18 to 35 in good health and CMV-seropositive. CDR3s include the opening cysteine and the closing phenylalanine or tryptophan. Each record gives: clone size, V gene, J gene, D gene, CDR3 DNA, CDR3 protein. The D gene is left open where the match is weak. A clone size is listed for some rows: how often the clone was seen (once, few, many), or a class if it is expanded.

size: NA; V: TRBV7-8; J: TRBJ2-2; D: NA; DNA: TGTGCCAGCAGCTTCAGGGGGAACACCGGGGAGCTGTTTTTT; CDR3: CASSFRGNTGELFF
size: NA; V: TRBV15; J: TRBJ2-7; D: NA; DNA: TGTGCCACCAGCAGAGACCACGGACAGACCGCCTACGAGCAGTACTTC; CDR3: CATSRDHGQTAYEQYF
size: NA; V: TRBV6-6; J: TRBJ2-7; D: TRBD1; DNA: TGTGCCAGCAGGAGGGACAGCCTCTACGAGCAGTACTTC; CDR3: CASRRDSLYEQYF
size: NA; V: TRBV28; J: TRBJ1-1; D: NA; DNA: TGTGCCAGCACCCCCCCTTCGAGGACTGAAGCTTTCTTT; CDR3: CASTPPSRTEAFF
size: NA; V: TRBV28; J: TRBJ2-1; D: NA; DNA: TGTGCCAGCAGTTTAGTGTCGGGCAATGAGCAGTTCTTC; CDR3: CASSLVSGNEQFF
size: NA; V: TRBV5-4; J: TRBJ1-6; D: NA; DNA: TGTGCCAGCAGCTTGGGTTCAGAATCCATCCACTTT; CDR3: CASSLGSESIHF
size: NA; V: TRBV10-3; J: TRBJ2-3; D: NA; DNA: TGTGCCATCAGAGGGGGAGGGCCAAGGGATACGCAGTATTTT; CDR3: CAIRGGGPRDTQYF
size: NA; V: TRBV28; J: TRBJ1-5; D: TRBD1; DNA: TGTGCCAGCAGTTTTGTGGGACAGGGGGCTGGGCAGCCCCAGCATTTT; CDR3: CASSFVGQGAGQPQHF
size: NA; V: TRBV2; J: TRBJ2-1; D: TRBD2; DNA: TGTGCCAGCACCACCGGGACTACAGCGAATGAGCAGTTCTTC; CDR3: CASTTGTTANEQFF
size: NA; V: TRBV28; J: TRBJ1-1; D: NA; DNA: TGTGCCATCGGGAGGGGGGGGAACACTGAAGCTTTCTTT; CDR3: CAIGRGGNTEAFF
size: once; V: TRBV27; J: TRBJ2-7; D: NA; DNA: TGTGCCAGCAGTTTACGCGCCCTTGGCGAGCAGTACTTC; CDR3: CASSLRALGEQYF
size: NA; V: TRBV12-5; J: TRBJ2-5; D: NA; DNA: TGTGCTAGTGGTTCGTTGACAGGCCAAGAGACCCAGTACTTC; CDR3: CASGSLTGQETQYF
size: NA; V: TRBV9; J: TRBJ2-7; D: NA; DNA: TGTGCCAGCAGCGTAGAGGACTTACCCTACGAGCAGTACTTC; CDR3: CASSVEDLPYEQYF
size: NA; V: TRBV5-1; J: TRBJ2-7; D: TRBD1; DNA: TGCGCCAGCAGCTCGAAAGGGGGGACAGGGGCCTACGAGCAGTACTTC; CDR3: CASSSKGGTGAYEQYF
size: NA; V: TRBV27; J: TRBJ2-1; D: TRBD2; DNA: TGTGCCAGCAGTCCTTCGGCGGGAGGGAACTACAATGAGCAGTTCTTC; CDR3: CASSPSAGGNYNEQFF
size: NA; V: TRBV7-9; J: TRBJ2-7; D: NA; DNA: TGTGCCAGCAGCCCGCTACTAGCAAGAAGTGAGCAGTACTTC; CDR3: CASSPLLARSEQYF
size: NA; V: TRBV4-3; J: TRBJ2-1; D: NA; DNA: TGCGCCAGCAGCCAAGACCAGCGGGTTTACAATGAGCAGTTCTTC; CDR3: CASSQDQRVYNEQFF
size: NA; V: TRBV5-1; J: TRBJ1-6; D: NA; DNA: TGCGCCAGCAGCTTAACAGGGTATTCACCCCTCCACTTT; CDR3: CASSLTGYSPLHF
size: NA; V: TRBV25-1; J: TRBJ1-2; D: NA; DNA: TGTGCCAGCAGTGATTACTCGACTGCCTACTATGGCTACACCTTC; CDR3: CASSDYSTAYYGYTF
size: NA; V: TRBV12-5; J: TRBJ2-1; D: TRBD2; DNA: TGTGCTAGTGGTTTGGTACCGGGGCTAGCGGGGGACAATGAGCAGTTCTTC; CDR3: CASGLVPGLAGDNEQFF
size: once; V: TRBV28; J: TRBJ2-7; D: TRBD1; DNA: TGTGCCAGCAGTTGGGACAGCTACGAGCAGTACTTC; CDR3: CASSWDSYEQYF
size: NA; V: TRBV7-6; J: TRBJ1-5; D: NA; DNA: TGTGCCAGCAGCTTATGGGCCAATCAGCCCCAGCATTTT; CDR3: CASSLWANQPQHF
size: NA; V: TRBV5-6; J: TRBJ2-2; D: TRBD1; DNA: TGTGCCAGCAGCGGAGGACAGGGGGCGAACACCGGGGAGCTGTTTTTT; CDR3: CASSGGQGANTGELFF
size: NA; V: TRBV7-2; J: TRBJ1-2; D: TRBD1; DNA: TGTGCCAGCAGCTTAGTAGGGGACAGGGGACTCAACTATGGCTACACCTTC; CDR3: CASSLVGDRGLNYGYTF
size: few; V: TRBV6-1; J: TRBJ1-2; D: NA; DNA: TGTGCCAGCAGTGAAAGGGGAGGTAAAGGCACCTTC; CDR3: CASSERGGKGTF
size: NA; V: TRBV5-1; J: TRBJ2-7; D: TRBD2; DNA: TGCGCCAGCAGCTTGGGGGGAGGGCCCTACGAGCAGTACTTC; CDR3: CASSLGGGPYEQYF
size: few; V: TRBV2; J: TRBJ2-3; D: TRBD1; DNA: TGTGCCAGCAGTGCTGGACAGGGACACACAGATACGCAGTATTTT; CDR3: CASSAGQGHTDTQYF
size: NA; V: TRBV7-9; J: TRBJ1-1; D: TRBD1; DNA: TGTGCCAGCAGCGTGGGTGGGCTACTGGGGACAGTTATGAACACTGAAGCTTTCTTT; CDR3: CASSVGGLLGTVMNTEAFF
size: NA; V: TRBV28; J: TRBJ2-2; D: NA; DNA: TGTGCCAGCAGTTCCTTGGACACAGGGTTAGGCACCGGGGAGCTGTTTTTT; CDR3: CASSSLDTGLGTGELFF
size: NA; V: TRBV4-3; J: TRBJ1-1; D: TRBD1; DNA: TGCGCCAGCAGCCAAGTTGGCACTGGACAGGGGAGAAACACTGAAGCTTTCTTT; CDR3: CASSQVGTGQGRNTEAFF
size: few; V: TRBV6-1; J: TRBJ2-7; D: NA; DNA: TGTGCCAGCAGTGAACCGGAGGGTTCCTACGAGCAGTACTTC; CDR3: CASSEPEGSYEQYF
size: NA; V: TRBV4-1; J: TRBJ2-6; D: TRBD1; DNA: TGCGCCAGCAGCCGTCGGGACAGGGCATTCTCTGGGGCCAACGTCCTGACTTTC; CDR3: CASSRRDRAFSGANVLTF
size: NA; V: TRBV27; J: TRBJ1-4; D: TRBD1; DNA: TGTGCCAGCAGTCAGGACAGGGCTAATGAAAAACTGTTTTTT; CDR3: CASSQDRANEKLFF
size: NA; V: TRBV4-2; J: TRBJ2-3; D: NA; DNA: TGTGCCAGCAGCCAAGATGCGGAGGGCGGTACGCAGTATTTT; CDR3: CASSQDAEGGTQYF
size: NA; V: TRBV27; J: TRBJ1-2; D: TRBD1; DNA: TGTGCCAGCAGTTTCACCGGGACAGGGATAGCTAACTATGGCTACACCTTC; CDR3: CASSFTGTGIANYGYTF
size: NA; V: TRBV19; J: TRBJ2-7; D: NA; DNA: TGTGCCAGTAGTATACAGGGCCACGAGCAGTACTTC; CDR3: CASSIQGHEQYF
size: once; V: TRBV25-1; J: TRBJ1-2; D: NA; DNA: TGTGCCAGCAGTGAAGGGGACACTAATGGCTACACCTTC; CDR3: CASSEGDTNGYTF
size: NA; V: TRBV7-3; J: TRBJ1-1; D: NA; DNA: TGTGCCAGCAGCTCCCAGATTGACACTGAAGCTTTCTTT; CDR3: CASSSQIDTEAFF
size: few; V: TRBV28; J: TRBJ2-1; D: TRBD2; DNA: TGTGCCATTGGGGGGACTAGCGACCACAATGAGCAGTTCTTC; CDR3: CAIGGTSDHNEQFF
size: NA; V: TRBV19; J: TRBJ2-7; D: NA; DNA: TGTGCCAGTAGCCCAACGGCCAACGGGTTCCACGAGCAGTACTTC; CDR3: CASSPTANGFHEQYF
size: NA; V: TRBV5-5; J: TRBJ2-3; D: NA; DNA: TGTGCCAGCCGGGGGCGGGAGTTTGCAGATACGCAGTATTTT; CDR3: CASRGREFADTQYF
size: NA; V: TRBV6-1; J: TRBJ2-1; D: TRBD2; DNA: TGTGCCAGCATTTTTAGCGGGAGGGCCCCCAATGAGCAGTTCTTC; CDR3: CASIFSGRAPNEQFF
size: NA; V: TRBV7-9; J: TRBJ1-1; D: NA; DNA: TGTGCCAGCAGCCCTTGGCGACAATCGCTGAACACTGAAGCTTTCTTT; CDR3: CASSPWRQSLNTEAFF
size: NA; V: TRBV4-2; J: TRBJ2-1; D: NA; DNA: TGTGCCAGCAGCCAAGATTTGGTACGAGTAAATGAGCAGTTCTTC; CDR3: CASSQDLVRVNEQFF
size: NA; V: TRBV28; J: TRBJ2-7; D: NA; DNA: TGTGCCAGCAAGACACAGGACTACGAGCAGTACTTC; CDR3: CASKTQDYEQYF
size: NA; V: TRBV28; J: TRBJ2-7; D: TRBD2; DNA: TGTGCCAGCAGTTTAGGTAGCGGGGTTTACGAGCAGTACTTC; CDR3: CASSLGSGVYEQYF
size: NA; V: TRBV4-3; J: TRBJ1-2; D: NA; DNA: TGCGCCAGCAGCCAAGGTCCGGGGTCTTTAGGGTTAGCTAACTATGGCTACACCTTC; CDR3: CASSQGPGSLGLANYGYTF
size: NA; V: TRBV5-1; J: TRBJ2-3; D: TRBD2; DNA: TGCGCCAGCAGCACCGACAGGGCAAGCGGGGGGGATACGCAGTATTTT; CDR3: CASSTDRASGGDTQYF
size: NA; V: TRBV4-3; J: TRBJ2-1; D: TRBD1; DNA: TGCGCCAGCAGCCAAGATCCCTACCCGGGACAGGGGGCCTATGAGCAGTTCTTC; CDR3: CASSQDPYPGQGAYEQFF
size: NA; V: TRBV11-2; J: TRBJ1-1; D: NA; DNA: TGTGCCAGCAGCTCCGGAGGGAGCACTGAAGCTTTCTTT; CDR3: CASSSGGSTEAFF